This TCR beta chain emerged from a study of regulatory T cells in long-lasting Graves disease. Combining iRepertoire HTBI primers with Arm-PCR of CDR3 regions, the authors built TCR beta libraries. One entry per CDR3 protein, called by TCRdb with MiXCR from the multiplex PCR reads. The sample shows more than 300,000 distinct CDR3 sequences, about 20% of them seen only once. Trimming took 6 bases from V and 5 from J, leaving 19 bases between them. CDR3 size: 15 residues. The germline V gene has CDR1 MNHNS and CDR2 SASEGT. Time point of the sample: persistent/refractory GD, antithyroid drugs over 5 years with positive TRAb. Making the TCR library involved RNA that had been extracted from PBMCs.

This rearrangement joins TRBV6-1 to TRBJ1-1; D unresolved. Sequenced here: peripheral blood mononuclear cells (PBMCs), sampled when the disease was refractory, from a patient treated with antithyroid drugs. The TCR was taken from a female donor with Graves disease. CDR3 nucleotide sequence: TGTGCCAGCAGACCTTCGACGAGGTGGGGTACTGAAGCTTTCTTT. This sequence encodes CASRPSTRWGTEAFF.